The clone carrying this TCR beta chain has more than one count but fewer than ten. These data are taken from a study of human T cells and chemical hapten exposure. Study in general: Patch tests delivered 0.01% DPC to the upper back and were evaluated at 6 days. Affected patients, primarily female, had alopecia areata, totalis or universalis.

The library gave individual cDNA molecules unique molecular identifiers. Methods used by the authors: Counting gave a median of approximately 97,000 TCRs per sample, with values ranging from about 23,224 to 690,600. TCRdb re-derived calls from the RACE reads in MiXCR, one entry per CDR3 protein. None of the V and J calls come from the authors' own analysis; TCRdb made them. The sample lists roughly 120,000 distinct CDR3 sequences; approximately 15% were seen once. The time point was: patch test 1, 2 weeks after DPC sensitization. Treatment denoted: therapeutic diphenylcyclopropenone sensitization with weekly scalp DPC. Sequences were derived from whole blood, sampled in connection with sensitization to the hapten diphenylcyclopropenone (DPC). The receptor comes from a man younger than 35 with alopecia areata. Some clones in this sample may be carry-over from other donors' samples.

CDR3 DNA sequence: TGTGCCAGCAGCAAAACGAACACCGGGGAGCTGTTTTTT. Residues: CASSKTNTGELFF. The rearrangement uses TRBV12-3 or TRBV12-4 and TRBJ2-2; D is unresolved. V was pared by 6 bases and J by 0 bases, with 5 bases between. The length of the CDR3 is 13 residues.